This TCR beta chain is drawn from a study of cytomegalovirus exposure and HLA in healthy donors. Amplification used 60 Vbeta primers and 13 Jbeta primers. Sequencing used immunoSEQ multiplex PCR; TCRdb keeps in-frame clones, though not all of them. This table has about 190,000 clones, 75% to 85% appearing once. Points from the study as a whole: Clonal expansion was found to be greater in HLA-associated TCR beta chains than in equally common others in a later analysis. From TCR beta sequences, most subjects' HLA-A and HLA-B alleles were reportedly predicted accurately.

Regarding this clone: Its antigen is not known.

The sequenced material came from PBMCs. The receptor's source is a woman aged 25 to 39 in good health and CMV-seropositive.

In DNA form, the CDR3 reads TGTGCCAGCAGTTTATCTGGAGGGGGGGATGAAGCTTTCTTT. The encoded protein is CASSLSGGGDEAFF. The V gene is TRBV28, the J gene TRBJ1-1, with TRBD1 as a possible D gene (6 bases). From germline, CDR1 is MDHEN and CDR2 SYDVKM. Deletions cut 1 base from V and 7 bases from J, with 13 bases between. The CDR3 contains 14 residues.